This TCR beta chain was observed in a study of cytomegalovirus exposure and HLA in healthy donors. Study-level findings and limits: TRBV6-2, TRBV6-3 and some other V segments were unresolvable in 87-base-pair reads.

For this clone: Its antigen is not known.

Germline values: CDR1 MNHEY, CDR2 SVGAGI. There are 14 residues in the CDR3. V was trimmed by 2 bases and J by 6 bases, leaving 10 bases between them. The PCR used 60 Vbeta and 13 Jbeta primers. Clones were sequenced by immunoSEQ multiplex PCR, and TCRdb holds only the in-frame ones, with some missing. The data hold about 98,000 clones, with under 80% observed a single time. Specimen: PBMCs. The chain carries TRBV6-5 and TRBJ2-2; the D gene is possibly TRBD2 (6 bases). The TCR originated in a male donor in good health and CMV-seronegative. The CDR3 nucleotides read TGTGCCAGCAGTTACACGAGGGAGGCCGGGGAGCTGTTTTTT. It yields the protein CASSYTREAGELFF.